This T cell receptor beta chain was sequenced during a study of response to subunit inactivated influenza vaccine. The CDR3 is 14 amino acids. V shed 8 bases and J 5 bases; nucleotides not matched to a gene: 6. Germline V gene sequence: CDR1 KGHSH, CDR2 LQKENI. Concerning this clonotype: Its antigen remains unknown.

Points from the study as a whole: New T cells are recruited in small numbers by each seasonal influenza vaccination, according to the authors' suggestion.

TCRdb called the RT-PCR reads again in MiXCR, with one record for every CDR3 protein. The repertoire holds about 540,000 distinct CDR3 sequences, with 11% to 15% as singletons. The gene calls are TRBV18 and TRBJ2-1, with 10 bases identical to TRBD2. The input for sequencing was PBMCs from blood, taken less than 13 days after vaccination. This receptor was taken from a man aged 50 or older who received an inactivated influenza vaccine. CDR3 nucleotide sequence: TGTGCCAGCCGGAGGACTAGCGGTCACAATGAGCAGTTCTTC. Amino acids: CASRRTSGHNEQFF. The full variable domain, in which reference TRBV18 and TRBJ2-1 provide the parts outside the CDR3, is NAGVMQNPRHLVRRRGQEARLRCSPMKGHSHVYWYRQLPEEGLKFMVYLQKENIIDESGMPKERFSAEFPKEGPSILRIQQVVRGDSAAYFCASRRTSGHNEQFFGPGTRLTVL.